Listed below are T cell receptor beta chains from one sample, sequenced in a study of T cell changes during pregnancy in multiple sclerosis. Produced via immunoSEQ multiplex PCR; TCRdb's table is partial and in-frame only. Of about 73,000 clones in the sample, around 92% were seen once. The material was peripheral blood, obtained in the third trimester of pregnancy. Receptors originate from a female donor in good health, enrolled as a control in a pregnancy study. Both conserved end residues are part of each CDR3. D genes are given only for firm matches. Size values are once, few and many counts, or a class for expanded clones, and some rows have none.

cdr3_aa cdr3_nt d_call v_call clone_size j_call cdr3_length
CASSRTGGPRNYGYTF TGTGCCAGCAGCCGCACAGGGGGACCTCGGAACTATGGCTACACCTTC TRBD1 TRBV13 - TRBJ1-2 16
CASSERTGSSYEQYF TGTGCCAGCAGTGAACGGACAGGGAGCTCCTACGAGCAGTACTTC TRBD1 TRBV6-1 - TRBJ2-7 15
CSVEVRTSALSYEQYF TGCAGCGTTGAAGTTAGGACTAGCGCACTCTCCTACGAGCAGTACTTC TRBD2 TRBV29-1 - TRBJ2-7 16
CASSPAIGETQYF TGTGCCAGCTCACCAGCAATCGGGGAGACCCAGTACTTC - TRBV18 - TRBJ2-5 13
CASSVGGGYGEKLFF TGTGCCAGCAGCGTAGGAGGAGGGTACGGCGAAAAACTGTTTTTT - TRBV9 - TRBJ1-4 15
CASSPTRGVRGGTEAFF TGTGCCAGCAGTCCAACCCGGGGGGTGAGGGGCGGAACTGAAGCTTTCTTT - TRBV28 - TRBJ1-1 17
CASSLILAGGQETQYF TGTGCCAGCAGTTTAATCCTAGCGGGGGGCCAAGAGACCCAGTACTTC TRBD2 TRBV28 - TRBJ2-5 16
CATSSRKDSVWFNEKLFF TGTGCCACCAGCAGCCGTAAAGACAGCGTTTGGTTTAATGAAAAACTGTTTTTT - TRBV15 - TRBJ1-4 18
CASSGLAGGETQYF TGTGCCAGCAGTGGACTAGCGGGGGGAGAGACCCAGTACTTC TRBD2 TRBV2 once TRBJ2-5 14
CASSGVSGGVETQYF TGTGCCAGCAGTGGCGTTAGCGGGGGAGTGGAGACCCAGTACTTC TRBD2 TRBV2 - TRBJ2-5 15
CASSHTSGGADEQFF TGTGCCAGCAGCCATACTAGCGGGGGGGCCGATGAGCAGTTCTTC TRBD2 TRBV7-2 - TRBJ2-1 15
CASSPTSGGADEQFF TGTGCCAGCAGTCCGACTAGCGGGGGGGCGGATGAGCAGTTCTTC TRBD2 TRBV6-5 - TRBJ2-1 15
CASSPRYEQYF TGTGCCAGCAGCCCTAGATACGAGCAGTACTTC - TRBV7-9 - TRBJ2-7 11
CASRGGGADNSPLHF TGTGCCAGCAGGGGAGGGGGGGCCGATAATTCACCCCTCCACTTT - TRBV28 - TRBJ1-6 15
CASSWTVFSPGELFF TGCGCCAGCAGCTGGACAGTATTCTCCCCCGGGGAGCTGTTTTTT - TRBV5-1 - TRBJ2-2 15
CSADTSDTQYF TGCAGCGCAGACACTTCAGATACGCAGTATTTT - TRBV29-1 - TRBJ2-3 11
CASSREGGYGYTF TGTGCCAGCAGTCGGGAGGGAGGATATGGCTACACCTTC - TRBV6-5 once TRBJ1-2 13
CASSSPSSGRALDEQFF TGTGCCAGCAGCTCCCCCTCTAGCGGGAGGGCCTTAGATGAGCAGTTCTTC TRBD2 TRBV5-4 - TRBJ2-1 17
CASRRTGDAYEQYF TGTGCCAGCAGAAGGACAGGGGACGCTTACGAGCAGTACTTC TRBD1 TRBV6-5 few TRBJ2-7 14
CATWDRGFAGYTF TGCGCCACCTGGGACAGGGGATTTGCTGGCTACACCTTC TRBD1 TRBV4-1 - TRBJ1-2 13
CASSITGIGELFF TGTGCCAGTAGTATTACAGGGATCGGGGAGCTGTTTTTT - TRBV19 - TRBJ2-2 13
CASSPGEGNTEAFF TGTGCCAGCTCACCGGGCGAGGGCAACACTGAAGCTTTCTTT - TRBV18 - TRBJ1-1 14
CASSIVGSGDQPQHF TGTGCCAGTAGTATAGTAGGTTCGGGGGATCAGCCCCAGCATTTT - TRBV19 - TRBJ1-5 15
CASSPPQSSYEQYF TGTGCCAGCTCACCACCACAAAGCTCCTACGAGCAGTACTTC - TRBV18 - TRBJ2-7 14
CASSQGAGGPYNEQFF TGTGCCAGCAGCCAAGGAGCGGGGGGGCCATACAATGAGCAGTTCTTC TRBD2 TRBV14 - TRBJ2-1 16
CASIGLAGAVGELFF TGTGCCAGCATCGGACTAGCGGGGGCGGTCGGGGAGCTGTTTTTT TRBD2 TRBV2 - TRBJ2-2 15
CASSPSIGLAGENEQFF TGTGCCAGCAGTCCTTCCATTGGACTAGCGGGCGAAAATGAGCAGTTCTTC TRBD2 TRBV28 - TRBJ2-1 17
CASSKIGQGDYGYTF TGTGCCAGCAGCAAAATCGGACAGGGTGACTATGGCTACACCTTC - TRBV21-1 - TRBJ1-2 15
CSVEGQGADEQYF TGCAGCGTTGAGGGGCAGGGGGCTGACGAGCAGTACTTC TRBD1 TRBV29-1 - TRBJ2-7 13
CAISDWGQAGANYGYTF TGTGCCATCAGTGATTGGGGGCAGGCAGGGGCTAACTATGGCTACACCTTC - TRBV10-3 - TRBJ1-2 17
CASSLRQGHNSPLHF TGTGCCAGCAGCTTAAGACAGGGGCATAATTCACCCCTCCACTTT TRBD1 TRBV5-6 - TRBJ1-6 15
CATGMRDRAPSPLHF TGTGCCACCGGAATGCGGGACAGGGCACCATCACCCCTCCACTTT TRBD1 TRBV18 - TRBJ1-6 15
CASSSGQGGSYNSPLHF TGCGCCAGCAGCTCCGGACAGGGGGGCTCCTATAATTCACCCCTCCACTTT TRBD1 TRBV5-1 - TRBJ1-6 17
CASGLAGGPVELFF TGCGCCAGCGGATTAGCGGGAGGGCCCGTGGAGCTGTTTTTT TRBD2 TRBV5-1 - TRBJ2-2 14
CSVRDRGSYEQYF TGCAGCGTCCGGGACAGGGGGAGCTACGAGCAGTACTTC TRBD1 TRBV29-1 - TRBJ2-7 13
CASSQRLLTSSYEQYF TGTGCCAGCAGCCAGAGGCTACTGACCTCCTCCTACGAGCAGTACTTC - TRBV14 - TRBJ2-7 16
CASSKSQTPVAKNIQYF TGTGCCAGCAGCAAATCTCAGACACCAGTAGCCAAAAACATTCAGTACTTC - TRBV21-1 - TRBJ2-4 17
CASSLKGESGNTIYF TGTGCCAGCAGCTTGAAGGGGGAGTCTGGAAACACCATATATTTT - TRBV5-6 - TRBJ1-3 15
CASSAKGTINEQFF TGTGCCAGCAGCGCTAAAGGGACTATCAATGAGCAGTTCTTC TRBD2 TRBV13 - TRBJ2-1 14
CASSLGRDRVTGELFF TGCGCCAGCAGCTTGGGCCGGGACAGGGTGACCGGGGAGCTGTTTTTT TRBD1 TRBV5-1 - TRBJ2-2 16
CASSLLGQGVGNEQYF TGTGCCAGCAGCCTGTTGGGACAGGGGGTTGGGAACGAGCAGTACTTC TRBD1 TRBV7-2 - TRBJ2-7 16
CASSVGGGLAGAGELFF TGTGCCAGCAGCGTAGGCGGGGGACTAGCGGGAGCCGGGGAGCTGTTTTTT TRBD2 TRBV9 - TRBJ2-2 17